Each of the 17 T cell receptor beta chains below was sequenced from the same sample in a study of T cell clonality in common variable immunodeficiency. Overall study results and limits: Common variable immunodeficiency TCR beta sequences reportedly had fewer deletions and N-nucleotide insertions.

The table came from immunoSEQ multiplex PCR; TCRdb's copy has only in-frame clones and leaves some out. The sample was found to contain roughly 23,000 clones, and every one recurs. No antigen is known for these receptors. The sequencing input was peripheral blood mononuclear cells. The receptors were sampled from a human donor with common variable immunodeficiency.

This clone was seen more than once but under ten times. The observed sequence ends 3 residues before the CDR3 terminus, with the missing tail filled in from the germline J gene. The chain has TRBV19 and TRBJ2-1, with 11 bases identical to TRBD2. The ends lost 4 bases at V and 8 bases at J; junction bases unmatched: 10. Looked up from germline, CDR1 is LNHDA and CDR2 is SQIVND (reference sequence). The CDR3 contains 16 residues. The CDR3 bases that were read are TGTGCCAGTAGTACCGATAGCGGGGGGGCCAAAGATGAG. It yields the protein CASSTDSGGAKDE. The full CDR3 protein reads CASSTDSGGAKDEQFF.

Relative to its sample, this clone is medium-sized. The CDR3 is cut off 3 residues early in the read; its end comes from the germline J gene. The chain couples TRBV14 to TRBJ2-1, with D possibly TRBD1 on 6 matching bases. Germline CDR1 SGHDN, CDR2 FVKESK. Deletions cut 4 bases from V and 3 bases from J, with 7 bases between. The CDR3 covers 13 residues. CDR3 bases read: TGTGCCAGCAGCCGGACAGTCTACAATGAG. Protein: CASSRTVYNE. The CDR3 in full is CASSRTVYNEQFF.

This clone was counted a few times. The CDR3 goes on 3 residues after the read ends, and that part is filled in from the germline J gene. The J gene is TRBJ2-2, the V gene TRBV19, with TRBD2 matching over 7 bases. V shed 6 bases and J 3 bases; nucleotides not matched to a gene: 7. Germline CDR1 is LNHDA and CDR2 is SQIVND (reference sequence). The CDR3 sequence is 15 residues long. The sequenced part of the CDR3 DNA is TGTGCCAGTAGCATCTGGGCGGGAGACACCGGGGAG. Protein product: CASSIWAGDTGE. The CDR3 in full is CASSIWAGDTGELFF. Full variable domain (missing parts from reference TRBV19 and TRBJ2-2): DGGITQSPKYLFRKEGQNVTLSCEQNLNHDAMYWYRQDPGQGLRLIYYSQIVNDFQKGDIAEGYSVSREKKESFPLTVTSAQKNPTAFYLCASSIWAGDTGELFFGEGSRLTVL.

This clone was counted only a few times. The sequenced fragment ends 3 residues before the CDR3 boundary, so the rest is inferred from the germline J gene. V gene TRBV19 combines with J gene TRBJ1-1, with unresolved D. CDR1 is LNHDA, CDR2 SQIVND, per germline (reference sequence). The CDR3 length is 16 residues. Between the trimmed V and J ends, which lost 4 bases and 1 base, there was a span of 16 bases. CDR3 residues: CASSRITSAGNTEAFF. The CDR3 DNA, read in part, is TGTGCCAGTAGTAGGATAACGTCGGCAGGGAACACTGAA.

This clone was observed a handful of times. The CDR3 is cut off 3 residues early in the read; its end comes from the germline J gene. V usage is TRBV19 and J usage is TRBJ2-1, with D possibly TRBD2 on 6 matching bases. CDR3 length: 16 amino acids. V was cut by 0 bases and J by 5 bases, with 14 bases left in between. The germline CDR1 and CDR2 sequences are LNHDA and SQIVND (reference sequence). The CDR3 region is CASSIDHGGTHNEQFF. CDR3 DNA, as far as it was read: TGTGCCAGTAGTATAGATCACGGAGGGACTCACAATGAG.

The sample holds a few counts of this clone. The read comes to an end 3 residues before the CDR3 does, leaving the germline J gene to fill in the end. V is TRBV7-8 and J is TRBJ2-1, with 8 bases fitting TRBD2. J was trimmed by 9 bases and V by 4 bases; bases with no gene match: 14. Germline V CDR1 and CDR2: SGHVS, FQNEAQ. The length of the CDR3 is 16 residues. Incomplete CDR3 DNA: TGTGCCAGCAGCTCCAAACAGAGAAGCGGGGGAACTGAG. Its translation is CASSSKQRSGGTE. The full CDR3 reads CASSSKQRSGGTEQFF.

This clone appeared a few times. The read ends 3 residues shy of where the CDR3 ends; the end is completed using the germline J gene. This rearrangement joins TRBV6-7 to TRBJ2-3; the D is unclear. TRBV6-7 is reported as an ORF; its role is uncertain. The CDR3 has 12 residues. V lost 5 bases to trimming and J lost 4 bases, with 7 bases between them. The CDR3 loop is CASSARADTQYF. Incomplete CDR3 DNA: TGTGCCAGCAGTGCTCGGGCAGATACG.

In this sample, this clone turned up a few times. The CDR3 goes on 3 residues after the read ends, and that part is filled in from the germline J gene. V gene TRBV18 combines with J gene TRBJ1-4, with no clear D. CDR1 KGHSH and CDR2 LQKENI come from the germline V gene. The CDR3 covers 14 residues. V dropped 6 bases and J dropped 4 bases, with 12 bases sitting between them. This CDR3 is CASSAAGVNEKLFF. The covered CDR3 bases are TGTGCCAGCTCCGCGGCCGGGGTTAATGAAAAA.

For this clone: Read sequence stops 3 residues before the CDR3 end, and the germline J gene provides the missing end. This chain connects TRBV11-2 to TRBJ2-5; D remains ambiguous. Germline CDR1 is SGHAT and CDR2 is FQNNGV. This CDR3 region has 12 residues. V was clipped by 6 bases and J by 5 bases, with 10 bases between them. The sequenced CDR3 bases are TGTGCCAGCAGTGACTTGCTGGAGACC. This encodes CASSDLLET. The entire CDR3 reads CASSDLLETQYF.

In this sample, this clone turned up many times. Sequencing ends 3 residues short of the CDR3 end; the germline J gene provides the rest. V gene TRBV29-1 combines with J gene TRBJ1-1; the D gene is possibly TRBD1 (5 bases). V lost 3 bases and J lost 5, with 16 bases in between. The germline CDR1 and CDR2 sequences are SQVTM and ANQGSEA. This CDR3 contains 14 residues. CDR3 in amino acids: CSVDLRQKSTEAFF. The DNA read from the CDR3 is TGCAGCGTTGACCTTAGACAGAAGAGTACTGAA.

Many counts were recorded for this clone. The read comes to an end 3 residues before the CDR3 does, leaving the germline J gene to fill in the end. The chain joins TRBV6-1 to TRBJ1-1; TRBD1 matches 8 bases. This CDR3 has 16 residues. Germline CDR1 and CDR2: MNHNS and SASEGT. The CDR3 bases that were read are TGTGCCAGCAGTGAAGCGTGGGCAGGGGGCCGAAGAGTG. It specifies CASSEAWAGGRRV. The full CDR3 protein is CASSEAWAGGRRVAFF.

This clone was detected a few times. Coverage ceases 3 residues before the CDR3 finishes, and the germline J gene fills in the end. J is TRBJ1-5 and V is TRBV7-6; 8 nucleotides align to TRBD1. This CDR3 is built from 16 residues. The V gene end was trimmed by 3 bases and the J gene end by 7 bases; junction bases not matched to a gene: 11. Per the germline V gene, CDR1 is SGHVS and CDR2 is FNYEAQ. The CDR3 DNA, read in part, is TGTGCCAGCAGCTTTCACGGACAGGGTCGGAGCCAGCCC. Its protein is CASSFHGQGRSQP. The complete CDR3 reads CASSFHGQGRSQPQHF.

This clone occurred a few times. The CDR3 is cut off 3 residues early in the read; its end comes from the germline J gene. The rearrangement joins TRBV30 to TRBJ1-1, with 9 bases lining up with TRBD1. With 4 bases clipped from V and 5 bases from J, the junction kept 11 bases outside the gene matches. The CDR3 contains 15 residues. CDR1 is GTSNPN and CDR2 is SVGIG in the germline V gene (reference sequence). The sequenced part of the CDR3 DNA is TGTGCCTGGAACAAGAGAAGGACAGGGGTAACTGAA. Protein product: CAWNKRRTGVTE. In full, the CDR3 reads CAWNKRRTGVTEAFF.

This clone appeared a few times. The read terminates 3 residues before the CDR3 end, so the remaining end is supplied by the germline J gene. The V and J genes are TRBV7-6 and TRBJ1-4; 7 bases align to TRBD1. The CDR3 length is 15 residues. Germline V gives CDR1 SGHVS, CDR2 FNYEAQ. Losses at the gene ends were 5 bases for V and 0 bases for J; bases not matched to a gene: 3. The CDR3 reads CASSLGTATNEKLFF. CDR3 DNA (partial): TGTGCCAGCAGCCTCGGGACAGCAACTAATGAAAAA.

To note about this clone: Sequencing ends 3 residues short of the CDR3 end; the germline J gene provides the rest. V is TRBV5-1 and J is TRBJ2-7; 11 nucleotides line up with TRBD1. Germline V CDR1 and CDR2: SGHRS, YFSETQ. The CDR3 runs to 13 residues. The J segment lost 6 bases and the V segment lost 9 bases, leaving 8 bases of the junction unmatched. The CDR3 reads CATQPGTGGEQYF. CDR3 DNA, as far as it was read: TGCGCCACACAACCCGGGACAGGGGGCGAG.

There are many counts of this clone. The read is 3 residues too short to cover the CDR3 end, so that end is filled in from the germline J gene. This chain uses TRBV18 with TRBJ1-1; perhaps TRBD1 as D (6 bases). Germline V lookup: CDR1 KGHSH, CDR2 LQKENI. Between the trimmed V and J ends, which lost 3 bases and 1 base, there was a span of 15 bases. The CDR3 runs 16 residues. Partial CDR3 DNA: TGTGCCAGCTCACCCCTAGTCGGACAGCCGAACACTGAA. Its translation: CASSPLVGQPNTE. The entire CDR3 sequence reads CASSPLVGQPNTEAFF.

This clone was seen ten or more times. The read gets to within 3 residues of the CDR3 end, and the germline J gene fills in the rest. The gene calls are TRBV4-2 and TRBJ2-1; 11 nucleotides match TRBD2. CDR3 length: 15 amino acids. With 0 bases clipped from V and 9 bases from J, the junction kept 4 bases outside the gene matches. Germline loops: CDR1 LGHNA, CDR2 YNFKEQ. CDR3 amino acids: CASSQDGLAGGEQFF. The sequenced part of the CDR3 DNA is TGTGCCAGCAGCCAAGATGGCCTAGCGGGAGGTGAG.